This TCR beta chain came from a study of cytomegalovirus exposure and HLA in healthy donors. Study summary: The use of the same platform for the 120 or so validation repertoires and the 650 to 850 first-cohort repertoires was reported by a later analysis. Whole-study findings and limits: The authors confirmed in vitro that a few CMV-associated chains were specific for CMV antigens. TCR sequences were mostly rare, though some public TCRs occurred in many donors. In the approximately 120 validation repertoires, a later analysis found that first-cohort TCR clusters tended to co-occur.

Germline V gene sequence: CDR1 KGHSH, CDR2 LQKENI. Trimming left V 6 bases short and J 1 base short, with 16 bases between. The CDR3 covers 16 residues. Measured with immunoSEQ multiplex PCR; TCRdb has only the in-frame clones, and not every one. The sample carries around 200,000 clones, roughly 81% recorded once. About this clone itself: What it recognizes is unknown.

The source material was PBMCs. V usage is TRBV18 and J usage is TRBJ1-5, with D maybe TRBD1 (5 bases). This TCR was recovered from a woman in her twenties or thirties in good health and CMV-seronegative. CDR3 region: CASSPTAGLSNQPQHF. CDR3 sequence (DNA): TGTGCCAGCTCCCCCACGGCGGGGCTCAGCAATCAGCCCCAGCATTTT.